This TCR beta chain was captured in a study of T cells in Graves' hyperthyroidism and ophthalmopathy. Across the study: It was at initial diagnosis, before any treatment, that peripheral blood was collected.

The source material, RNA transcripts, was used to amplify TCR beta CDR3 regions. Carried out on the TCR CDR3, a first-round RT-PCR used the HTBI primer set. One entry per CDR3 protein results from TCRdb running MiXCR on the multiplex PCR reads. The profile shows a few hundred thousand distinct CDR3 sequences, around 18% of them singletons. Germline V CDR1 and CDR2: MDHEN, SYDVKM. This CDR3 contains 15 residues. Losses at the gene ends were 1 base for V and 5 bases for J; bases not matched to a gene: 3. For the diagnoses, clinical symptoms, serum thyroxine and TRAb, thyroid ultrasound and orbital computed tomography were used. Each 10 ml fresh peripheral blood draw supplied the PBMCs. Whole-study results and caveats: Through a model of 13 V-J features, ophthalmopathy was separated from stable hyperthyroidism.

This clonotype was found many times. The antigen is undetermined. The clonotype was recovered from a man in his late teens or twenties with Graves' ophthalmopathy. The specimen was blood. This sequence joins TRBV28 and TRBJ2-1, with TRBD2 matching over 9 bases. This chain's CDR3 is CASSLLTSGNNEQFF. CDR3 nucleotides: TGTGCCAGCAGTTTATTGACTAGCGGAAACAATGAGCAGTTCTTC. Full variable domain (outside the CDR3, taken from reference TRBV28 and TRBJ2-1): DVKVTQSSRYLVKRTGEKVFLECVQDMDHENMFWYRQDPGLGLRLIYFSYDVKMKEKGDIPEGYSVSREKKERFSLILESASTNQTSMYLCASSLLTSGNNEQFFGPGTRLTVL.